A single T cell receptor beta chain is shown here with its context. Its specificity is unknown. The V segment lost 4 bases and the J segment 3 bases; nucleotides outside the gene matches: 9. The CDR3 sequence is 15 residues long. CDR1 and CDR2 from the germline V gene are SGHRS and YFSETQ. The record originates from a study of OX40 agonist ivuxolimab in advanced cancers. Study details: An agonistic human IgG2 monoclonal antibody against OX40 (CD134) was given. One hepatocellular carcinoma and a couple of cutaneous melanoma patients partially responded.

Sequencing was performed with immunoSEQ multiplex PCR; in TCRdb, only in-frame clones are kept and a portion is missing. The table records 60,000 to 70,000 clones, about 90% of them present only once. General observations from the study: Dosing at 0.1 to 3.0 mg/kg was accompanied by clonal expansion of CD4+ and CD8+ blood T cells by week 6.

The clonotype was recovered from an adult with an advanced solid tumor such as melanoma, head and neck, liver or kidney cancer. The rearrangement uses TRBV5-1 and TRBJ2-7; TRBD1 matches at 8 bases. The sample in question was CD4+ or CD8+ T cells sorted from blood, obtained in a trial of the OX40 agonist ivuxolimab. The CDR3 protein is CASSPTTGENYEQYF. Here the CDR3 DNA reads TGCGCCAGCAGCCCGACGACAGGGGAGAACTACGAGCAGTACTTC.